Reported below is one TCR beta chain. This record comes from a study of blood T cell repertoires in COVID-19. Study as a whole: The United States, Italy and Spain were the sources of the acute and convalescent COVID-19 samples. From T cells, B-cell-depleted T cells, or PBMCs came the material, which was cDNA or gDNA.

Germline V gene data show CDR1 as MNHEY and CDR2 as SVGAGI. This CDR3 comprises 15 residues. Trimming took 2 bases from V and 8 from J, leaving 15 bases between them. The protocol was immunoSEQ multiplex PCR, while the TCRdb copy is restricted to in-frame clones and leaves out a portion. The sample records about 75,000 clones, around 90% being singletons. Sequencing input: peripheral blood. J is TRBJ1-4 and V is TRBV6-5, with D unresolved. The origin of this receptor is a human donor in a cohort sampled during active COVID-19. CDR3 amino acids: CASSYEGTGVEKLFF. CDR3 bases: TGTGCCAGCAGTTACGAAGGCACGGGAGTGGAAAAACTGTTTTTT.